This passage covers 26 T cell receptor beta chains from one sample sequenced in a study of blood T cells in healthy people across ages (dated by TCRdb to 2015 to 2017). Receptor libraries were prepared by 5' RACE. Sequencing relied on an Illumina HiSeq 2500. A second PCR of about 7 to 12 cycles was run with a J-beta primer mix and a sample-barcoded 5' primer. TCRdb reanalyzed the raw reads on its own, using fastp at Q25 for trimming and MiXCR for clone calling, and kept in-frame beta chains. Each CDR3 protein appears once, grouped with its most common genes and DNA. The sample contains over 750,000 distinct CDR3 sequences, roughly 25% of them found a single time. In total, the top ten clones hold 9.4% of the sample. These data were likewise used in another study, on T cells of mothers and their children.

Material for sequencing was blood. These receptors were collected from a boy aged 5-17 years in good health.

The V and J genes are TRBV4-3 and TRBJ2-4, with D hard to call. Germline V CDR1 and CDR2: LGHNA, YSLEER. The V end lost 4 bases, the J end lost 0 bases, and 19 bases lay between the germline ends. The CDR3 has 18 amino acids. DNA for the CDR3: TGCGCCAGCAGCCCGTCCCCTGACGGAGAATTAGCCAAAAACATTCAGTACTTC. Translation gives CASSPSPDGELAKNIQYF.

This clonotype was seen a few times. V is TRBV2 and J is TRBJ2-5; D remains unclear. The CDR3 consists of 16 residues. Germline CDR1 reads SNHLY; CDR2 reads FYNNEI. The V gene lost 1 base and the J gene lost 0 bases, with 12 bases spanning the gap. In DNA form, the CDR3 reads TGTGCCAGCAGTGAAGTTCTTAGGTTAGACCAAGAGACCCAGTACTTC. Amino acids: CASSEVLRLDQETQYF.

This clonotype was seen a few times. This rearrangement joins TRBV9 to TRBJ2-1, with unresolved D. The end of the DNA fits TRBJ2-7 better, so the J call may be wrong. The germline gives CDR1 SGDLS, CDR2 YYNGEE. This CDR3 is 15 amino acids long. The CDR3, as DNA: TGTGCCAGCAGCGCGGGTCCTGACGGCTCCTACGAGCAGTACTTC. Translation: CASSAGPDGSYEQYF.

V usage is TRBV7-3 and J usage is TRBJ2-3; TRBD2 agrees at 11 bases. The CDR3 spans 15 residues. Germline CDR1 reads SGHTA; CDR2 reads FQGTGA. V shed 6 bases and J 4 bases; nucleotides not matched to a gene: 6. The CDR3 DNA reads TGTGCCAGCAGTCATAGCGGGGGGGCCGCAGATACGCAGTATTTT. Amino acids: CASSHSGGAADTQYF.

CDR3 sequence: CSVEGLGGKDDEQFF. The CDR3, as DNA: TGCAGCGTTGAAGGTCTGGGGGGCAAGGACGATGAGCAGTTCTTC. The V call is TRBV29-1, the J call TRBJ2-1; either TRBD1 or TRBD2 may fit D (6 bases each). Deletions cut 1 base from V and 8 bases from J, with 18 bases between. Per germline, CDR1 SQVTM and CDR2 ANQGSEA. There are 15 residues in the CDR3.

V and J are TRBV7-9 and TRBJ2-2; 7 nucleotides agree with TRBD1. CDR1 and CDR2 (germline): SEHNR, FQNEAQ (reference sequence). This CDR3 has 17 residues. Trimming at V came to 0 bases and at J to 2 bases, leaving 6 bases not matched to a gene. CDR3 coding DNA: TGTGCCAGCAGCTTAGCGTGGCAGGGGGAAAACACCGGGGAGCTGTTTTTT. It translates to CASSLAWQGENTGELFF.

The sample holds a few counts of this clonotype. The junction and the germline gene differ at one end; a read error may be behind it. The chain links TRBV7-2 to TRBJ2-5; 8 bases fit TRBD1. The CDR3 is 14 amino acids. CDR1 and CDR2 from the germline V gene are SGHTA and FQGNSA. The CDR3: CASSQQGANYEQYF. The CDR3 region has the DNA TGTGCCAGCAGCCAGCAGGGGGCAAACTACGAGCAGTATTTC.

The CDR3 coding sequence is TGTGCCAGCAGAGACAGGGGGCCCGGGGAGCTGTTTTTT. Amino acid sequence: CASRDRGPGELFF. The chain joins TRBV7-2 to TRBJ2-2; 10 positions match TRBD1. Germline CDR1 is SGHTA and CDR2 is FQGNSA. The CDR3 runs 13 residues. The J segment lost 6 bases and the V segment lost 6 bases, leaving 1 base of the junction unmatched. Full variable domain (rest looked up from reference TRBV7-2 and TRBJ2-2): GAGVSQSPSNKVTEKGKDVELRCDPISGHTALYWYRQSLGQGLEFLIYFQGNSAPDKSGLPSDRFSAERTGGSVSTLTIQRTQQEDSAVYLCASRDRGPGELFFGEGSRLTVL.

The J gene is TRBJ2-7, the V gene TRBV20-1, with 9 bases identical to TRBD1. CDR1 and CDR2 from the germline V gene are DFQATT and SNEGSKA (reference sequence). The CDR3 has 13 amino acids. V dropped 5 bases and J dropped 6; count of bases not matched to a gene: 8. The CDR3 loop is CSAYDRGDTEQYF. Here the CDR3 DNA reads TGCAGTGCTTATGACAGGGGGGATACCGAGCAGTACTTC.

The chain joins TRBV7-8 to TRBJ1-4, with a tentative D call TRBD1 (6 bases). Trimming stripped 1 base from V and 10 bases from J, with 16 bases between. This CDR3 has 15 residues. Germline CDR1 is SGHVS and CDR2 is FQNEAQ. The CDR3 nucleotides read TGTGCCAGCAGCTTAGATTTGACAGGTCGTCCAAAACTGTTTTTT. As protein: CASSLDLTGRPKLFF.

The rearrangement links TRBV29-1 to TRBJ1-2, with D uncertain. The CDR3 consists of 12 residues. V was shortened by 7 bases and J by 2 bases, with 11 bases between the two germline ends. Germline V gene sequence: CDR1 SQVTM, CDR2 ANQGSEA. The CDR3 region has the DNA TGCAGCGCGTACGTCGGGAACTATGGCTACACCTTC. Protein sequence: CSAYVGNYGYTF. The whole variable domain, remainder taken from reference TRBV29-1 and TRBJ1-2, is SAVISQKPSRDICQRGTSLTIQCQVDSQVTMMFWYRQQPGQSLTLIATANQGSEATYESGFVIDKFPISRPNLTFSTLTVSNMSPEDSSIYLCSAYVGNYGYTFGSGTRLTVV.

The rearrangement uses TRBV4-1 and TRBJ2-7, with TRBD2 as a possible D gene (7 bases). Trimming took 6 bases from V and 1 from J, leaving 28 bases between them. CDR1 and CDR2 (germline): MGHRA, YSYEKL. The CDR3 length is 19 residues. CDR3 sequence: CASRTRKRDTQSLSYEQYF. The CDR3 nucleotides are TGCGCCAGCAGGACCCGGAAGCGGGACACCCAAAGTCTATCCTACGAGCAGTACTTC.

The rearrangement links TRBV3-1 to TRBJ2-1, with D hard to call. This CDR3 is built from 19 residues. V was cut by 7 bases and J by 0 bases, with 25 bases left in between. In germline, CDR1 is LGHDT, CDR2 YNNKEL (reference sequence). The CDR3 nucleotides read TGTGCCAGCACTAGAACCGGCGGCCATCCCCCCAGCTCCTACAATGAGCAGTTCTTC. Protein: CASTRTGGHPPSSYNEQFF.

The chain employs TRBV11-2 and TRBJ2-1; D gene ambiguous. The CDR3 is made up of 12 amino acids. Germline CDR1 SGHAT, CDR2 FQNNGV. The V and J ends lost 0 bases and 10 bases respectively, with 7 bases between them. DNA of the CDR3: TGTGCCAGCAGCTTAGACCCGCTGGAGCAGTTCTTC. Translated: CASSLDPLEQFF.

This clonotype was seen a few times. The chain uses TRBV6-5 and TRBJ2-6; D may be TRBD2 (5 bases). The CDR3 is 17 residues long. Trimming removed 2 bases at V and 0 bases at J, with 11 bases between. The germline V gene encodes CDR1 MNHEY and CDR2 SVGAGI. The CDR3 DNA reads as TGTGCCAGCAGTTACGCCATTACTAGCTCTGGGGCCAACGTCCTGACTTTC. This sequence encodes CASSYAITSSGANVLTF.

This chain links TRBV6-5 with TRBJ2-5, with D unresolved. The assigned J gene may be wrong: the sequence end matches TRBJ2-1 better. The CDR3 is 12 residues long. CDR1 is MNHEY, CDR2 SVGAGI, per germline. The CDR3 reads CASRTTFNEQFF. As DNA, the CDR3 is TGTGCCAGCAGGACAACTTTCAATGAGCAGTTCTTC.

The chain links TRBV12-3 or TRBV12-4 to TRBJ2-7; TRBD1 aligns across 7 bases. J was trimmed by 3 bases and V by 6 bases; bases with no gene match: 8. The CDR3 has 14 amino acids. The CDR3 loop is CASSPGTEIYEQYF. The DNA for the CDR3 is TGTGCCAGCAGCCCCGGGACAGAGATCTACGAGCAGTACTTC.

The CDR3 DNA follows: TGTGCCAGTAGTATCAAGGGACAGCCCCAGCATTTT. Its protein is CASSIKGQPQHF. The chain joins TRBV19 to TRBJ1-5, with no clear D. The CDR3 spans 12 residues. In germline, CDR1 is LNHDA, CDR2 SQIVND (reference sequence). Trimming stripped 3 bases from V and 7 bases from J, with 7 bases between.

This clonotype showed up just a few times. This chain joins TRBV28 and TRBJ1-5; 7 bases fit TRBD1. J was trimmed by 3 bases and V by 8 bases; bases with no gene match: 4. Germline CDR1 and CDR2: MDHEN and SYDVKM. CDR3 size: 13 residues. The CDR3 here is CASGGQYNQPQHF. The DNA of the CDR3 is TGTGCCAGCGGGGGACAGTACAATCAGCCCCAGCATTTT.

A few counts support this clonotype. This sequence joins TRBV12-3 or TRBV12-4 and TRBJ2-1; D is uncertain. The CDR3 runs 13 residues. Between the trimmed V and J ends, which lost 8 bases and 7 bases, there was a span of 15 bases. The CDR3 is CASSAQVNNEQFF. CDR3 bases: TGTGCCAGCTCGGCGCAGGTAAATAATGAGCAGTTCTTC.

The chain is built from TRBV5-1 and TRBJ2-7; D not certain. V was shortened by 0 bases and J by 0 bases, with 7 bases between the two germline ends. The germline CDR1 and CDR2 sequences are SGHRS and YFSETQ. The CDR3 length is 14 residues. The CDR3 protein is CASSLEAASYEQYF. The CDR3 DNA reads TGCGCCAGCAGCTTGGAAGCAGCCTCCTACGAGCAGTACTTC.

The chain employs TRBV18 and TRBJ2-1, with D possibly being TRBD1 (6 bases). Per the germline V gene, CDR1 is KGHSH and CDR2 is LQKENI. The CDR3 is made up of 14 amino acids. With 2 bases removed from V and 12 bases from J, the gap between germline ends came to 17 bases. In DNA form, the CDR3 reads TGTGCCAGCTCACCAGGGCGTTGGGACACAAGGCAGTTCTTC. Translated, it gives CASSPGRWDTRQFF.

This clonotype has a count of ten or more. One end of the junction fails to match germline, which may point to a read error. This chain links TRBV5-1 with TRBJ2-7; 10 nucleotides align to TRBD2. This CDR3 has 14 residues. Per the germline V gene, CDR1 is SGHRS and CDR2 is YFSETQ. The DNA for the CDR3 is TGTGCCAGCAGCTTAACTAGCGGGGCCTACGAGCAGTACTTC. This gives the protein CASSLTSGAYEQYF.

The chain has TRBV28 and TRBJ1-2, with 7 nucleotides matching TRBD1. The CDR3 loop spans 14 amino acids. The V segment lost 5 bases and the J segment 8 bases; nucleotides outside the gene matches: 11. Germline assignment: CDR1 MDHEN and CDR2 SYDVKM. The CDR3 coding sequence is TGTGCCAGCAGTCCCCCGGACAGGCGGCAGGGCTACACCTTC. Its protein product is CASSPPDRRQGYTF.

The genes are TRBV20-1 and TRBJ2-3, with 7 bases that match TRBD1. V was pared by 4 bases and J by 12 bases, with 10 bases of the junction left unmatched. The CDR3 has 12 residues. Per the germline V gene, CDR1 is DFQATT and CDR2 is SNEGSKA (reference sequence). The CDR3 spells CSATQSQGVQYF. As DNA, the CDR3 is TGCAGTGCTACCCAATCGCAGGGGGTTCAGTATTTT.

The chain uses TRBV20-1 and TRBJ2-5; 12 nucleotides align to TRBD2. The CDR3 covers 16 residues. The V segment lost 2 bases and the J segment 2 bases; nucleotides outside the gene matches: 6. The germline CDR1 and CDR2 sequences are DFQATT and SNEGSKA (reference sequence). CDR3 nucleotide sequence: TGCAGTGCTAGAAAAGGACTAGCGGGATTTCAAGAGACCCAGTACTTC. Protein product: CSARKGLAGFQETQYF.